This is a list of T cell receptor beta chains from one sample in a study of cytomegalovirus exposure and HLA in healthy donors. Sequencing used immunoSEQ multiplex PCR; TCRdb keeps in-frame clones, though not all of them. The sample carries around 150,000 clones, over 65% recorded once. The specimen was PBMCs. Receptors originate from a female donor in good health and CMV-seropositive. The CDR3 runs from the conserved cysteine through the conserved F or W. A D gene is named only where the DNA matches it firmly. Not all rows give a size; the values are once, few, many and, for expanded clones, a class.

d_call: TRBD2
clone_size: few
cdr3_length: 14
v_call: TRBV27
j_call: TRBJ2-7
cdr3_nt: TGTGCCAGCAGCCGGGGGGTATCATCCTACGAGCAGTACTTC
cdr3_aa: CASSRGVSSYEQYF

d_call: -
clone_size: -
cdr3_length: 13
v_call: TRBV30
j_call: TRBJ1-6
cdr3_nt: TGTGCCTGGCGGGACACAAATAATTCACCCCTCCACTTT
cdr3_aa: CAWRDTNNSPLHF

d_call: -
clone_size: few
cdr3_length: 15
v_call: TRBV9
j_call: TRBJ1-2
cdr3_nt: TGTGCCAGCAGCGTAGAGTCGGGGTATCGCTATGGCTACACCTTC
cdr3_aa: CASSVESGYRYGYTF

d_call: TRBD1
clone_size: -
cdr3_length: 13
v_call: TRBV19
j_call: TRBJ1-1
cdr3_nt: TGTGCCAGTAGTGTTGACAGGGGAAGCAGGGCTTTCTTT
cdr3_aa: CASSVDRGSRAFF

d_call: TRBD2
clone_size: -
cdr3_length: 15
v_call: TRBV7-9
j_call: TRBJ2-3
cdr3_nt: TGTGCCAGCAGCGGGGGGGGTACCAGCACAGATACGCAGTATTTT
cdr3_aa: CASSGGGTSTDTQYF

d_call: -
clone_size: -
cdr3_length: 16
v_call: TRBV5-6
j_call: TRBJ2-2
cdr3_nt: TGTGCCAGCAGCTTGGGGCAGGGAATGGTCACCGGGGAGCTGTTTTTT
cdr3_aa: CASSLGQGMVTGELFF

d_call: TRBD1
clone_size: -
cdr3_length: 16
v_call: TRBV7-9
j_call: TRBJ1-2
cdr3_nt: TGTTCCAGCAGCCACACACTGCAGGGGGCGAGGGATGGCTACACCTTC
cdr3_aa: CSSSHTLQGARDGYTF

d_call: TRBD2
clone_size: -
cdr3_length: 13
v_call: TRBV29-1
j_call: TRBJ2-3
cdr3_nt: TGCAGCGTTGCAGGCGGGGGGACAGATACGCAGTATTTT
cdr3_aa: CSVAGGGTDTQYF

d_call: TRBD1
clone_size: -
cdr3_length: 20
v_call: TRBV5-1
j_call: TRBJ1-1
cdr3_nt: TGCGCCAGCAGCTTGGGTGGGTGGACAGGGGGGCCTTCTGCGAACACTGAAGCTTTCTTT
cdr3_aa: CASSLGGWTGGPSANTEAFF

d_call: -
clone_size: -
cdr3_length: 12
v_call: TRBV27
j_call: TRBJ2-5
cdr3_nt: TGTGCCAGCAGTTTCCATCAGGGGACCCAGTACTTC
cdr3_aa: CASSFHQGTQYF

d_call: -
clone_size: few
cdr3_length: 13
v_call: TRBV5-1
j_call: TRBJ2-7
cdr3_nt: TGCGCCAGCAGCTTGGAACCTAACTACGAGCAGTACTTC
cdr3_aa: CASSLEPNYEQYF

d_call: TRBD1
clone_size: -
cdr3_length: 13
v_call: TRBV29-1
j_call: TRBJ2-2
cdr3_nt: TGCAGCGGCCGGACAGGGTCGTCCGGGGAGCTGTTTTTT
cdr3_aa: CSGRTGSSGELFF

d_call: TRBD1
clone_size: -
cdr3_length: 15
v_call: TRBV19
j_call: TRBJ2-7
cdr3_nt: TGTGCCAGTAGTCCAAAGACAGGGGCTACCTACGAGCAGTACTTC
cdr3_aa: CASSPKTGATYEQYF

d_call: -
clone_size: -
cdr3_length: 12
v_call: TRBV6-5
j_call: TRBJ1-2
cdr3_nt: TGTGCCAGCACTTCGGCCGAGGGAGGCTACACCTTC
cdr3_aa: CASTSAEGGYTF

d_call: TRBD2
clone_size: few
cdr3_length: 14
v_call: TRBV7-9
j_call: TRBJ2-7
cdr3_nt: TGTGCCAGCAGCTTAGGACTAGCCACCTACGAGCAGTACTTC
cdr3_aa: CASSLGLATYEQYF

d_call: TRBD2
clone_size: -
cdr3_length: 15
v_call: TRBV11-2
j_call: TRBJ2-1
cdr3_nt: TGTGCCAGCAGCTTACTAGCGGGAGGAGACTATGAGCAGTTCTTC
cdr3_aa: CASSLLAGGDYEQFF

d_call: -
clone_size: few
cdr3_length: 11
v_call: TRBV30
j_call: TRBJ2-7
cdr3_nt: TGTGCCTGGGGGTTGGGCCCCAAGCAGTACTTC
cdr3_aa: CAWGLGPKQYF

d_call: -
clone_size: once
cdr3_length: 15
v_call: TRBV5-1
j_call: TRBJ2-1
cdr3_nt: TGCGCCAGCAGCTCGGACACACTTTTGGGGAATGAGCAGTTCTTC
cdr3_aa: CASSSDTLLGNEQFF

d_call: -
clone_size: -
cdr3_length: 14
v_call: TRBV9
j_call: TRBJ1-1
cdr3_nt: TGTGCCAGCAGCGTAGTTACTGGTTACACTGAAGCTTTCTTT
cdr3_aa: CASSVVTGYTEAFF

d_call: -
clone_size: -
cdr3_length: 16
v_call: TRBV7-6
j_call: TRBJ2-2
cdr3_nt: TGTGCCAGCAGCCCCCCCCGGAGTCCGAACACCGGGGAGCTGTTTTTT
cdr3_aa: CASSPPRSPNTGELFF

d_call: -
clone_size: -
cdr3_length: 15
v_call: TRBV13
j_call: TRBJ1-6
cdr3_nt: TGTGCCAGCAGCTTAAGACAGCCCTATAATTCACCCCTCCACTTT
cdr3_aa: CASSLRQPYNSPLHF

d_call: -
clone_size: -
cdr3_length: 14
v_call: TRBV9
j_call: TRBJ2-5
cdr3_nt: TGTGCCAGCAGCGTAGTGGCGGGTTCCCTGGAGCAGTACTTC
cdr3_aa: CASSVVAGSLEQYF

d_call: -
clone_size: -
cdr3_length: 13
v_call: TRBV5-4
j_call: TRBJ1-6
cdr3_nt: TGTGCCAGCAGTGGGGGCGCGTTTTCACCCCTCCACTTT
cdr3_aa: CASSGGAFSPLHF

d_call: -
clone_size: -
cdr3_length: 15
v_call: TRBV19
j_call: TRBJ1-1
cdr3_nt: TGTGCCAGTAGTACATACAGGGACATGAACACTGAAGCTTTCTTT
cdr3_aa: CASSTYRDMNTEAFF

d_call: -
clone_size: -
cdr3_length: 13
v_call: TRBV25-1
j_call: TRBJ2-3
cdr3_nt: TGTGCCAGCAGTGGCAGGGTAGGAGATACGCAGTATTTT
cdr3_aa: CASSGRVGDTQYF

d_call: -
clone_size: -
cdr3_length: 14
v_call: TRBV21-1
j_call: TRBJ1-5
cdr3_nt: TGTGCCAGCAGCCCTCGGGAGGGAAGACAGCCCCAGCATTTT
cdr3_aa: CASSPREGRQPQHF

d_call: TRBD1
clone_size: -
cdr3_length: 15
v_call: TRBV5-1
j_call: TRBJ1-1
cdr3_nt: TGCGCCAGCAGCTTGGTGGGACAGGGATACACTGAAGCTTTCTTT
cdr3_aa: CASSLVGQGYTEAFF

d_call: -
clone_size: -
cdr3_length: 14
v_call: TRBV5-4
j_call: TRBJ2-3
cdr3_nt: TGTGCCAGCAGCTTAAAGCTTAACACAGATACGCAGTATTTT
cdr3_aa: CASSLKLNTDTQYF

d_call: TRBD1
clone_size: -
cdr3_length: 18
v_call: TRBV7-8
j_call: TRBJ1-5
cdr3_nt: TGTGCCAGCAGCTTAGAGTTTTCCGGGACAGGGAGCAATCAGCCCCAGCATTTT
cdr3_aa: CASSLEFSGTGSNQPQHF

d_call: -
clone_size: -
cdr3_length: 14
v_call: TRBV11-3
j_call: TRBJ1-1
cdr3_nt: TGTGCCAGCAGCTTAGACGCAGGCAGGGATGAAGCTTTCTTT
cdr3_aa: CASSLDAGRDEAFF

d_call: -
clone_size: -
cdr3_length: 17
v_call: TRBV4-1
j_call: TRBJ2-1
cdr3_nt: TGCGCCAGCAGCCAAGATCCCCGCGCTCTGGGGCACAATGAGCAGTTCTTC
cdr3_aa: CASSQDPRALGHNEQFF

d_call: TRBD1
clone_size: -
cdr3_length: 15
v_call: TRBV6-1
j_call: TRBJ2-1
cdr3_nt: TGTGCCAGCAGCCCGGACAGGAGCTCCTACAATGAGCAGTTCTTC
cdr3_aa: CASSPDRSSYNEQFF

d_call: -
clone_size: -
cdr3_length: 13
v_call: TRBV29-1
j_call: TRBJ1-1
cdr3_nt: TGCAGCGTTGAGGTCAGAATGAACACTGAAGCTTTCTTT
cdr3_aa: CSVEVRMNTEAFF

d_call: TRBD2
clone_size: -
cdr3_length: 15
v_call: TRBV7-2
j_call: TRBJ2-3
cdr3_nt: TGTGCCAGCAGCCGACGGACTAGCGGCACAGATACGCAGTATTTT
cdr3_aa: CASSRRTSGTDTQYF

d_call: -
clone_size: -
cdr3_length: 14
v_call: TRBV5-6
j_call: TRBJ2-5
cdr3_nt: TGTGCCAGCAGCTTGGTAGGGGCCGGAGAGACCCAGTACTTC
cdr3_aa: CASSLVGAGETQYF

d_call: -
clone_size: -
cdr3_length: 14
v_call: TRBV5-1
j_call: TRBJ2-5
cdr3_nt: TGCGCCAGCAAGATCGGAACAGGGACGGAGACCCAGTACTTC
cdr3_aa: CASKIGTGTETQYF

d_call: -
clone_size: -
cdr3_length: 16
v_call: TRBV5-4
j_call: TRBJ1-1
cdr3_nt: TGTGCCAGCAGCTTGGGGTTATTGGCGGAATCAGGGGAAGCTTTCTTT
cdr3_aa: CASSLGLLAESGEAFF

d_call: TRBD1
clone_size: -
cdr3_length: 14
v_call: TRBV29-1
j_call: TRBJ1-2
cdr3_nt: TGCAGCGTCGACCTGCAGGGGGCGGTCTATGGCTACACCTTC
cdr3_aa: CSVDLQGAVYGYTF

d_call: -
clone_size: -
cdr3_length: 11
v_call: TRBV5-1
j_call: TRBJ2-7
cdr3_nt: TGCGCCAGCAGCTCAGGGGACGAGCAGTACTTC
cdr3_aa: CASSSGDEQYF

d_call: TRBD1
clone_size: once
cdr3_length: 14
v_call: TRBV30
j_call: TRBJ1-5
cdr3_nt: TGTGCCTGGAGCCTCTGGACAGGGAGTCAGCCCCAGCATTTT
cdr3_aa: CAWSLWTGSQPQHF

d_call: TRBD1
clone_size: -
cdr3_length: 16
v_call: TRBV5-6
j_call: TRBJ1-5
cdr3_nt: TGTGCCAGCAGCTCAGCCGTGACAGGGAGCCTACAGCCCCACCATTTT
cdr3_aa: CASSSAVTGSLQPHHF

d_call: TRBD1
clone_size: few
cdr3_length: 14
v_call: TRBV2
j_call: TRBJ1-2
cdr3_nt: TGTGCCAGCAGACCGGGACAGGGCTTCTATGGCTACACCTTC
cdr3_aa: CASRPGQGFYGYTF

d_call: -
clone_size: few
cdr3_length: 13
v_call: TRBV30
j_call: TRBJ1-6
cdr3_nt: TGTGCCTGGTCCTCACGGGGGTCCTCACCCCTCCACTTT
cdr3_aa: CAWSSRGSSPLHF

d_call: -
clone_size: -
cdr3_length: 11
v_call: TRBV27
j_call: TRBJ2-7
cdr3_nt: TGTGCCAGCAGTACCGGCTACGAGCAGTACTTC
cdr3_aa: CASSTGYEQYF

d_call: TRBD2
clone_size: -
cdr3_length: 14
v_call: TRBV5-1
j_call: TRBJ2-1
cdr3_nt: TGCGCCAGCAGCTTGCAGCGGGGGCGGGATGAGCAGTTCTTC
cdr3_aa: CASSLQRGRDEQFF

d_call: -
clone_size: -
cdr3_length: 13
v_call: TRBV19
j_call: TRBJ1-1
cdr3_nt: TGTGCCAGTAGTACCCAGCGGAACACTGAAGCTTTCTTT
cdr3_aa: CASSTQRNTEAFF

d_call: -
clone_size: -
cdr3_length: 18
v_call: TRBV21-1
j_call: TRBJ2-6
cdr3_nt: TGTGCCAGAACCTACCAGGACAGGAGTAGCTCTGGGGCCAACGTCCTGACTTTC
cdr3_aa: CARTYQDRSSSGANVLTF

d_call: TRBD2
clone_size: few
cdr3_length: 13
v_call: TRBV6-1
j_call: TRBJ2-1
cdr3_nt: TGTGCCAGCAGTGTTCTAGCGGTACTTGAGCAGTTCTTC
cdr3_aa: CASSVLAVLEQFF

d_call: TRBD2
clone_size: once
cdr3_length: 17
v_call: TRBV5-1
j_call: TRBJ2-5
cdr3_nt: TGCGCCAGCAGCTTGGAGTTTGCGGGTCCCGGGGGGGAGACCCAGTACTTC
cdr3_aa: CASSLEFAGPGGETQYF

d_call: -
clone_size: once
cdr3_length: 15
v_call: TRBV5-6
j_call: TRBJ1-5
cdr3_nt: TGTGCCAGCAGCCCCGGGGGGGTCCCCGGGGGGGCCCAGCATTTT
cdr3_aa: CASSPGGVPGGAQHF

d_call: TRBD1
clone_size: -
cdr3_length: 14
v_call: TRBV6-5
j_call: TRBJ1-1
cdr3_nt: TGTGCCAGCAGTCAATCAGGGGGCGCGTCTAAAGCTTTCTTT
cdr3_aa: CASSQSGGASKAFF

d_call: -
clone_size: -
cdr3_length: 14
v_call: TRBV5-1
j_call: TRBJ2-3
cdr3_nt: TGCGCCAGCAGCTTAGGGACAAGCACAGATACGCAGTATTTT
cdr3_aa: CASSLGTSTDTQYF

d_call: -
clone_size: -
cdr3_length: 15
v_call: TRBV28
j_call: TRBJ2-7
cdr3_nt: TGTGCCAGCAGTGATTCGGGGAAAAAAATGGACGAGCAGTACTTC
cdr3_aa: CASSDSGKKMDEQYF

d_call: TRBD1
clone_size: -
cdr3_length: 12
v_call: TRBV11-3
j_call: TRBJ1-1
cdr3_nt: TGTGCCAGCAGCACCGGACAGGGTGAAGCTTTCTTT
cdr3_aa: CASSTGQGEAFF

d_call: -
clone_size: -
cdr3_length: 14
v_call: TRBV19
j_call: TRBJ2-2
cdr3_nt: TGTGCCAGTAGGAAGACAGGTTCAACCGGGGAGCTGTTTTTT
cdr3_aa: CASRKTGSTGELFF

d_call: -
clone_size: -
cdr3_length: 12
v_call: TRBV2
j_call: TRBJ2-1
cdr3_nt: TGTGCCAGCAGTGATGCGGGGTATGAGCAGTTCTTC
cdr3_aa: CASSDAGYEQFF

d_call: TRBD2
clone_size: few
cdr3_length: 14
v_call: TRBV28
j_call: TRBJ2-4
cdr3_nt: TGTGCCAGTACTAGCGGGGGCGTCAAAAACATTCAGTACTTC
cdr3_aa: CASTSGGVKNIQYF

d_call: -
clone_size: -
cdr3_length: 14
v_call: TRBV7-9
j_call: TRBJ1-2
cdr3_nt: TGTGCCAGCAGCTTGGGCATATCAAACTATGGCTACACCTTC
cdr3_aa: CASSLGISNYGYTF

d_call: TRBD1
clone_size: -
cdr3_length: 13
v_call: TRBV6-1
j_call: TRBJ2-7
cdr3_nt: TGTGCCAGCAGGGACAGGCCAGCCTACGAGCAGTACTTC
cdr3_aa: CASRDRPAYEQYF